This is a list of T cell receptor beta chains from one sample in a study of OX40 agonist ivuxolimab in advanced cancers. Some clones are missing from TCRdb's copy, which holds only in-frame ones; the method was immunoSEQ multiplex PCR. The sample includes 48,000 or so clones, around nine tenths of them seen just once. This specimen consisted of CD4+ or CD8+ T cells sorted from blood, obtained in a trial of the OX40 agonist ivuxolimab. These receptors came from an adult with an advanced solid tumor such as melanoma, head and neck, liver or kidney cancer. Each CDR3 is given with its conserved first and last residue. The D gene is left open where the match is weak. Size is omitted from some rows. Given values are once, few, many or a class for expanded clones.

CDR3 DNA: TGCGCCATCACTTCCCCCCGGGCCGAGCAGTACTTC; CDR3 protein: CAITSPRAEQYF; V gene: TRBV10-1; D gene: NA; clone size: few; J gene: TRBJ2-7
CDR3 DNA: TGCGCCAGCAGCTTGGGGGGTGGGTATGAGCAGTTCTTC; CDR3 protein: CASSLGGGYEQFF; V gene: TRBV5-1; D gene: NA; clone size: NA; J gene: TRBJ2-1
CDR3 DNA: TGTGCCAGCAGCCCTACGGACCCGCATACGCAGTATTTT; CDR3 protein: CASSPTDPHTQYF; V gene: TRBV7-6; D gene: NA; clone size: NA; J gene: TRBJ2-3
CDR3 DNA: TGTGCCAGCAGCTTGGCGATGGGGTTGGATGGCTACACCTTC; CDR3 protein: CASSLAMGLDGYTF; V gene: TRBV5-4; D gene: NA; clone size: NA; J gene: TRBJ1-2
CDR3 DNA: TGTGCCAGCAGCTTTGGAGATTCACCCCTCCACTTT; CDR3 protein: CASSFGDSPLHF; V gene: TRBV7-9; D gene: NA; clone size: NA; J gene: TRBJ1-6
CDR3 DNA: TGTGCCACCAGCAGAGATGATAGGGCAGGGGCCAAAAACATTCAGTACTTC; CDR3 protein: CATSRDDRAGAKNIQYF; V gene: TRBV15; D gene: NA; clone size: NA; J gene: TRBJ2-4
CDR3 DNA: TGCAGTGCAGATGGCTACACCTTC; CDR3 protein: CSADGYTF; V gene: TRBV20-1; D gene: NA; clone size: NA; J gene: TRBJ1-2
CDR3 DNA: TGTGCCAGCAGCTCGAGGGGGTCCACTGAAGCTTTCTTT; CDR3 protein: CASSSRGSTEAFF; V gene: TRBV11-3; D gene: NA; clone size: NA; J gene: TRBJ1-1
CDR3 DNA: TGTGCCAGCGTAGGGGGGCCAAATAGCAATCAGCCCCAGCATTTT; CDR3 protein: CASVGGPNSNQPQHF; V gene: TRBV2; D gene: NA; clone size: NA; J gene: TRBJ1-5
CDR3 DNA: TGTGCCAGCAGCTTACAGGGCTTCAACTATGGCTACACCTTC; CDR3 protein: CASSLQGFNYGYTF; V gene: TRBV7-9; D gene: NA; clone size: NA; J gene: TRBJ1-2
CDR3 DNA: TGTGCCAGCAGCCGACACGGTGTCAATCAGCCCCAGCATTTT; CDR3 protein: CASSRHGVNQPQHF; V gene: TRBV27; D gene: NA; clone size: NA; J gene: TRBJ1-5
CDR3 DNA: TGTGCCAGCAGTGTTGACGTAATAACCTACGAGCAGTACTTC; CDR3 protein: CASSVDVITYEQYF; V gene: TRBV2; D gene: NA; clone size: NA; J gene: TRBJ2-7
CDR3 DNA: TGTGCCAGTCTCGGGACAGGGCTTAATGAAAAACTGTTTTTT; CDR3 protein: CASLGTGLNEKLFF; V gene: TRBV2; D gene: TRBD1; clone size: NA; J gene: TRBJ1-4
CDR3 DNA: TGTGCCAGCAGTGAAGCCCCCGGGACAGATAATTCACCCCTCCACTTT; CDR3 protein: CASSEAPGTDNSPLHF; V gene: TRBV6-1; D gene: TRBD1; clone size: NA; J gene: TRBJ1-6
CDR3 DNA: TGCGCCAGCAGCTTGGGGCAGGGGACCCCCTACGAGCAGTACTTC; CDR3 protein: CASSLGQGTPYEQYF; V gene: TRBV5-1; D gene: NA; clone size: NA; J gene: TRBJ2-7
CDR3 DNA: TGTGCCAGCAGCTTAGTCCTAGCGAACTACAATGAGCAGTTCTTC; CDR3 protein: CASSLVLANYNEQFF; V gene: TRBV7-3; D gene: NA; clone size: NA; J gene: TRBJ2-1
CDR3 DNA: TGTGCCAGCAGCTTAACAAGTCAGGGGACCACTGAAGCTTTCTTT; CDR3 protein: CASSLTSQGTTEAFF; V gene: TRBV7-3; D gene: NA; clone size: NA; J gene: TRBJ1-1
CDR3 DNA: TGTGCCAGCAGCTTTCAGAGGGGAATCTACGAGCAGTACTTC; CDR3 protein: CASSFQRGIYEQYF; V gene: TRBV5-7; D gene: NA; clone size: NA; J gene: TRBJ2-7
CDR3 DNA: TGTGCCAGCAGCTTAGCAGTAGGCGCGGGCACAGATACGCAGTATTTT; CDR3 protein: CASSLAVGAGTDTQYF; V gene: TRBV7-3; D gene: NA; clone size: NA; J gene: TRBJ2-3
CDR3 DNA: TGTGCCAGCAGCTTAGAGGGGGATGGCTACACCTTC; CDR3 protein: CASSLEGDGYTF; V gene: TRBV11-2; D gene: NA; clone size: NA; J gene: TRBJ1-2
CDR3 DNA: TGTGCCAGCTCACCAGAAGTACGGACGGAACAAGAGACCCAGTACTTC; CDR3 protein: CASSPEVRTEQETQYF; V gene: TRBV18; D gene: NA; clone size: NA; J gene: TRBJ2-5
CDR3 DNA: TGTGCCATCGCCACCCCCCCCGGGACGTTCGGCACAGATACGCAGTATTTT; CDR3 protein: CAIATPPGTFGTDTQYF; V gene: TRBV10-3; D gene: NA; clone size: NA; J gene: TRBJ2-3
CDR3 DNA: TGTGCCAGCAGCGTGCCAAGCGATAGAGCTTTCTTT; CDR3 protein: CASSVPSDRAFF; V gene: TRBV7-2; D gene: NA; clone size: once; J gene: TRBJ1-1
CDR3 DNA: TGTGCCAGCAGTGAAGCGGGGGCCGGGTATGGCTACACCTTC; CDR3 protein: CASSEAGAGYGYTF; V gene: TRBV6-1; D gene: NA; clone size: few; J gene: TRBJ1-2
CDR3 DNA: TGCCCCAGCAGCCTGACCAGTCAGCACGAGACCCAGCACTTC; CDR3 protein: CPSSLTSQHETQHF; V gene: TRBV5-1; D gene: NA; clone size: NA; J gene: TRBJ2-5
CDR3 DNA: TGTGCCAGCAGCTTCGGGCTAGCGGGCCCTAGCACAGATACGCAGTATTTT; CDR3 protein: CASSFGLAGPSTDTQYF; V gene: TRBV7-9; D gene: TRBD2; clone size: once; J gene: TRBJ2-3
CDR3 DNA: TGTGCCAGCAGCTCTCTCCAGGGAAACACCATATATTTT; CDR3 protein: CASSSLQGNTIYF; V gene: TRBV7-9; D gene: NA; clone size: NA; J gene: TRBJ1-3
CDR3 DNA: TGTGCCAGCAGCCTCGAGCTGGGGGGTGAAGCTTTCTTT; CDR3 protein: CASSLELGGEAFF; V gene: TRBV6-5; D gene: NA; clone size: once; J gene: TRBJ1-1
CDR3 DNA: TGTGCCACCAGCCAGCCAGGGTTAGCCAAAAACATTCAGTACTTC; CDR3 protein: CATSQPGLAKNIQYF; V gene: TRBV15; D gene: NA; clone size: once; J gene: TRBJ2-4
CDR3 DNA: TGTGCCAGCTCGGGACTAGCGGTAGGGGAGACCCAGTACTTC; CDR3 protein: CASSGLAVGETQYF; V gene: TRBV2; D gene: TRBD2; clone size: once; J gene: TRBJ2-5
CDR3 DNA: TGTGCCAGCAGCCGGACTAGCGGGAGCACCGGGGAGCTGTTTTTT; CDR3 protein: CASSRTSGSTGELFF; V gene: TRBV7-3; D gene: TRBD2; clone size: NA; J gene: TRBJ2-2
CDR3 DNA: TGTGCCAGCAGCCCCGAACGGACAGGGAAAGAGACCCAGTACTTC; CDR3 protein: CASSPERTGKETQYF; V gene: TRBV7-3; D gene: TRBD1; clone size: NA; J gene: TRBJ2-5
CDR3 DNA: TGTGCCAGTAGACCAACAGGGGGCAATGAGCAGTTCTTC; CDR3 protein: CASRPTGGNEQFF; V gene: TRBV19; D gene: TRBD1; clone size: once; J gene: TRBJ2-1
CDR3 DNA: TGTGCCAGCAGCCCAAGGGGGTATGCAGGCCACACCGGGGAGCTGTTTTTT; CDR3 protein: CASSPRGYAGHTGELFF; V gene: TRBV7-2; D gene: NA; clone size: once; J gene: TRBJ2-2
CDR3 DNA: TGCGCCAGCAGTGAGTCGAGCAGGGCTTCTCTGTACTTC; CDR3 protein: CASSESSRASLYF; V gene: TRBV10-2; D gene: NA; clone size: NA; J gene: TRBJ2-7
CDR3 DNA: TGTGCCAGCAGCCCAGGACAGGGGAACACTGAAGCTTTCTTT; CDR3 protein: CASSPGQGNTEAFF; V gene: TRBV7-3; D gene: TRBD1; clone size: NA; J gene: TRBJ1-1
CDR3 DNA: TGTGCCAGTAGTATGGGGAGGAATCAGCCCCAGCATTTT; CDR3 protein: CASSMGRNQPQHF; V gene: TRBV19; D gene: NA; clone size: NA; J gene: TRBJ1-5
CDR3 DNA: TGTGCCAGTAGTTCCCTGGACAGGAGGGGCACTGAAGCTTTCTTT; CDR3 protein: CASSSLDRRGTEAFF; V gene: TRBV19; D gene: TRBD1; clone size: NA; J gene: TRBJ1-1
CDR3 DNA: TGTGCCAGCAGCGTAGCGGGACAGGGCTACGAGCAGTACTTC; CDR3 protein: CASSVAGQGYEQYF; V gene: TRBV9; D gene: TRBD1; clone size: NA; J gene: TRBJ2-7
CDR3 DNA: TGTGCCATCAGTGTCCAAGGAACCGGCTCTGGAAACACCATATATTTT; CDR3 protein: CAISVQGTGSGNTIYF; V gene: TRBV10-3; D gene: NA; clone size: NA; J gene: TRBJ1-3
CDR3 DNA: TGTGCCAGCAGTTACTCGGGGGTGGGGGCCATCACCGCCTTC; CDR3 protein: CASSYSGVGAITAF; V gene: TRBV6-6; D gene: NA; clone size: NA; J gene: TRBJ1-2
CDR3 DNA: TGTGCCAGCAGCGTCCTAGGAGGCACCGGGGAGCTGTTTTTT; CDR3 protein: CASSVLGGTGELFF; V gene: TRBV9; D gene: NA; clone size: once; J gene: TRBJ2-2
CDR3 DNA: TGTGCCAGCAGCTCGGAGGGGACCCGCACTTCACCCCTCCACTTT; CDR3 protein: CASSSEGTRTSPLHF; V gene: TRBV6-1; D gene: NA; clone size: NA; J gene: TRBJ1-6
CDR3 DNA: TGTGCCAGCAGCTTGGATCCCCCTTTCATGTACAGTTACACCGGGGAGCTGTTTTTT; CDR3 protein: CASSLDPPFMYSYTGELFF; V gene: TRBV7-9; D gene: NA; clone size: NA; J gene: TRBJ2-2
CDR3 DNA: TGTGCCAGCAGGTCCAGAGGAGCTAACTATGGCTACACCTTC; CDR3 protein: CASRSRGANYGYTF; V gene: TRBV6-1; D gene: NA; clone size: once; J gene: TRBJ1-2
CDR3 DNA: TGCGCCAGCAGTCCCGGGACAAACAAGGGCACTGAAGCTTTCTTT; CDR3 protein: CASSPGTNKGTEAFF; V gene: TRBV10-2; D gene: NA; clone size: NA; J gene: TRBJ1-1
CDR3 DNA: TGCGCCAGCAGCCAACCCGACAGGGGTGGCTACACCTTC; CDR3 protein: CASSQPDRGGYTF; V gene: TRBV4-1; D gene: TRBD1; clone size: NA; J gene: TRBJ1-2
CDR3 DNA: TGTGCCATCAGATCGGACAGGGGAGGCTACGAGCAGTACTTC; CDR3 protein: CAIRSDRGGYEQYF; V gene: TRBV10-3; D gene: TRBD1; clone size: NA; J gene: TRBJ2-7
CDR3 DNA: TGTGCCAGCAGATCCGACAGGGGGCGAAGCACTGAAGCTTTCTTT; CDR3 protein: CASRSDRGRSTEAFF; V gene: TRBV5-6; D gene: TRBD1; clone size: NA; J gene: TRBJ1-1
CDR3 DNA: TGTGCCAGAAGACCTGATATCGGGATTTACAATGAGCAGTTCTTC; CDR3 protein: CARRPDIGIYNEQFF; V gene: TRBV5-3; D gene: NA; clone size: NA; J gene: TRBJ2-1
CDR3 DNA: TGTGCCAGCAGTTTTTTACGAGGGGGCGCGAGGACTGAAGCTTTCTTT; CDR3 protein: CASSFLRGGARTEAFF; V gene: TRBV27; D gene: TRBD1; clone size: NA; J gene: TRBJ1-1
CDR3 DNA: TGCGCCAGCAGCCAAGATCGGCAGGGGTGGTATGGCTACACCTTC; CDR3 protein: CASSQDRQGWYGYTF; V gene: TRBV4-1; D gene: NA; clone size: once; J gene: TRBJ1-2
CDR3 DNA: TGTGCCAGCAGTTACAGGGGCGAGCAGTACTTC; CDR3 protein: CASSYRGEQYF; V gene: TRBV6-5; D gene: NA; clone size: NA; J gene: TRBJ2-7
CDR3 DNA: TGCGCCAGCAGCTTGGGGGCCGGGGGTAGCTCCTACGAGCAGTACTTC; CDR3 protein: CASSLGAGGSSYEQYF; V gene: TRBV5-1; D gene: NA; clone size: NA; J gene: TRBJ2-7